The TCR beta chain described here comes from a study of T cells in tumors after PD-1 blockade. Turning to the study itself: Patients received pembrolizumab 200 mg every 3 weeks or cemiplimab 350 mg every 2 weeks. A subset received ongoing vismodegib 150 mg daily alongside anti-PD-1 therapy.

Clones were read by immunoSEQ multiplex PCR, and TCRdb kept only the in-frame ones, dropping some. The sample yields around 51,000 clones, approximately 84% seen once. V dropped 2 bases and J dropped 4 bases, with 14 bases sitting between them. The CDR3 covers 16 residues. Germline V gene data show CDR1 as SSHAT and CDR2 as FNYEAQ (reference sequence). The clonotype comes from a human donor with basal cell carcinoma. The rearrangement uses TRBV7-7 and TRBJ2-2; TRBD1 is a possible D gene (6 bases). The sequencing used PBMCs, collected before anti-PD-1 treatment. As DNA, the CDR3 is TGTGCCAGCAGCTTAATGGGGGCTGGGAGCACCGGGGAGCTGTTTTTT. Translating it yields CASSLMGAGSTGELFF.